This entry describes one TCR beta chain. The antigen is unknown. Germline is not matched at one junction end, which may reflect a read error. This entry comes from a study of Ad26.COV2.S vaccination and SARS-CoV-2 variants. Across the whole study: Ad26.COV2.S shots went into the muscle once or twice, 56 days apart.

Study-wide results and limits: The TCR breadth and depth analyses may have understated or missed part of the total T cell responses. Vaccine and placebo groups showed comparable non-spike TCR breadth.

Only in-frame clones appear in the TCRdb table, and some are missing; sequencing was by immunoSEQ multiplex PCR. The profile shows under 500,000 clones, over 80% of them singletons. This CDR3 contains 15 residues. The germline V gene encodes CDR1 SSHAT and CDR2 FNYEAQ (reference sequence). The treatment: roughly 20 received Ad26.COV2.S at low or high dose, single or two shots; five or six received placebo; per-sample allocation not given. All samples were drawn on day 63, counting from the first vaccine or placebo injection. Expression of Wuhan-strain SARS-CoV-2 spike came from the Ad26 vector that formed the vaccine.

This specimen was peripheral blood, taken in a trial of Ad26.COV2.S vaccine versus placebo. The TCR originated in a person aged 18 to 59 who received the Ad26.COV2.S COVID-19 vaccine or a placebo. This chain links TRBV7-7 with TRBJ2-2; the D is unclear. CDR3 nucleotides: TGTGCTAGCAGCTTATGGCAGGTTTACACCGGGGAGCTGTTTTTT. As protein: CASSLWQVYTGELFF.